This TCR beta chain was profiled in a study of TIL therapy for anti-PD-1-resistant metastatic lung cancer. Turning to the study itself: Progressing patients received lymphodepletion, expanded TIL infusion and IL-2. Half of patients were current or former smokers. Tumors carried a median around 1.4 non-synonymous mutations per megabase.

The CDR3 loop spans 15 amino acids. Looked up from germline, CDR1 is MDHEN and CDR2 is SYDVKM. V was clipped by 6 bases and J by 2 bases; unmatched bases: 7. The libraries were made with immunoSEQ v3. Each library reached roughly 2 million read pairs, or about 5-6.5 million at deep level. This table comes from immunoSEQ multiplex PCR, and its TCRdb copy is limited to in-frame clones, with some not included. The sample shows just over 45,000 clones, about 80% of them seen only once. Time point in this sample: pre-treatment sample, taken before nivolumab and TIL therapy. This clonotype was obtained from a man in his sixties or seventies with non-small cell lung cancer. This sample comprised blood, obtained at baseline. This chain connects TRBV28 to TRBJ2-1, with TRBD1 identical over 7 bases. Written as DNA, the CDR3 is TGTGCCAGCAGGAACCCCGGGACAGCCTACAATGAGCAGTTCTTC. Its translation: CASRNPGTAYNEQFF.